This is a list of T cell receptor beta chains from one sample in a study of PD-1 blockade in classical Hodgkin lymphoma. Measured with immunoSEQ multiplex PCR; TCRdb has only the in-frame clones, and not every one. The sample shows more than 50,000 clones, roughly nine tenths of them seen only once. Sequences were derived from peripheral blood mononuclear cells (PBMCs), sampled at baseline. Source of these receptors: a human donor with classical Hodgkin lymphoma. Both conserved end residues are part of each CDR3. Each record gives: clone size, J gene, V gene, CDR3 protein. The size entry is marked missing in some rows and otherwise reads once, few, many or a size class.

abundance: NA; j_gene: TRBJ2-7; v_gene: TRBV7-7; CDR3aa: CASSPGVVYEQYF
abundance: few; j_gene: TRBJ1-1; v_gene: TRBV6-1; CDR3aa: CASSEAWTAGTEAFF
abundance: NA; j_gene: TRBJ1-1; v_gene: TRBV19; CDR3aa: CASSLRVNTEAFF
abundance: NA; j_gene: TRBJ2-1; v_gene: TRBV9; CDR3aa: CASSVGDGEQFF
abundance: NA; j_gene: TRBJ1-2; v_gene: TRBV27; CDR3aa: CASSFGQTYDYTF
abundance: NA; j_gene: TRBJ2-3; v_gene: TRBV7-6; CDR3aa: CASSSRDSIRGTDTQYF
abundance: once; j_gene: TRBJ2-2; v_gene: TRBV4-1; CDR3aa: CASSLDPQRTPPGELFF
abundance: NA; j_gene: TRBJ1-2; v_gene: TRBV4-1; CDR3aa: CASSHGTPDGYTF
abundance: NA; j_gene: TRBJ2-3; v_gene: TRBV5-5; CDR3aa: CASSLEVPTDTQYF
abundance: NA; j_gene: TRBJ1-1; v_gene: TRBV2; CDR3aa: CASPPGQGWTEAFF
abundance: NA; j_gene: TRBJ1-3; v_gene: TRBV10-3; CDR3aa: CAISEALSGNTIYF
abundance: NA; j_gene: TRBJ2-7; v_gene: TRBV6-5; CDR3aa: CASRAPTGSSYEQYF
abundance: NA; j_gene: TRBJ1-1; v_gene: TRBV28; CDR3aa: CASKKPMNTEAFF
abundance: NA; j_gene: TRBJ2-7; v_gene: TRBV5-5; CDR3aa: CASSLPIAGGSQEQYF
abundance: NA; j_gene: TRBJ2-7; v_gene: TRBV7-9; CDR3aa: CASSLGTGSEQYF
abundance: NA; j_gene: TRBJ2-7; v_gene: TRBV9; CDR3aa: CASSVGPPGSYEQYF
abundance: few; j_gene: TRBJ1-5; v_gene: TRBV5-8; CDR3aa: CASSLLAGNQPQHF
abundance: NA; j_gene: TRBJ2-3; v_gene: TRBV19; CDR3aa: CATNGGLRTDTQYF
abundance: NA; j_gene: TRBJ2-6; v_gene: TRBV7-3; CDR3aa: CASSPDGGGGGANVLTF
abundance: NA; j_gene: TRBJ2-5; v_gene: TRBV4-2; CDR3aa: CASSQVFSGGDQETQYF
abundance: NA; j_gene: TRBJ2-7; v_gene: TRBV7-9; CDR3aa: CASSYSSGTSGYEQYF
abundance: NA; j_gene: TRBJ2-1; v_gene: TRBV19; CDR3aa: CASSGGHYPNGEQFF
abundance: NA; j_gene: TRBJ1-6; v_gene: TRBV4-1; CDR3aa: CASSQPGSGSPLHF
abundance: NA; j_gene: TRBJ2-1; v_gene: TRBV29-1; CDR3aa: CSVVGRRMGEQFF
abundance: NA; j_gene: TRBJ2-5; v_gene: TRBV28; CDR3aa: CASSLRSTQETQYF
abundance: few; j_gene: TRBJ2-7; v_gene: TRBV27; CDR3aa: CASSHPAGTGGVEQYF
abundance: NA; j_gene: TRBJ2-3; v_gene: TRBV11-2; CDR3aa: CASSPLATQYF
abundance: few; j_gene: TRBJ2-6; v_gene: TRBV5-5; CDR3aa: CASRAGGQGPSGANVLTF
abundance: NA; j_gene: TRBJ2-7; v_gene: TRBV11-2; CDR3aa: CASSSPLERGYEQYF
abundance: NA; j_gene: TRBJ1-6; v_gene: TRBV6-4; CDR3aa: CASSDRTGGASSPLHF
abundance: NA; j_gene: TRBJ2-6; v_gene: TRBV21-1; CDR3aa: CASSRPPQGSSGANVLTF
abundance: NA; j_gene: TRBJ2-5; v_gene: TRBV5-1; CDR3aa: CASSLAGGQETQYF
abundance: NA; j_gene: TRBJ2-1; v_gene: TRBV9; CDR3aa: CASSVGQVGEQFF
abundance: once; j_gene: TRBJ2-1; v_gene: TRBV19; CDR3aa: CASSISSRGGNEQFF
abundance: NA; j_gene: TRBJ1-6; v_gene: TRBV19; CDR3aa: CASRRSQEDNSPLHF
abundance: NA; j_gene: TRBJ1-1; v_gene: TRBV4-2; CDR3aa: CASSQTSGRYAEAFF
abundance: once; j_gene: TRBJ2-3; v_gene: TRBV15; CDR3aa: CATSTRVDTQYF
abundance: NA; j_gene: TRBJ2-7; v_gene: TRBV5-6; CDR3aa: CASSLGTGTYEQYF
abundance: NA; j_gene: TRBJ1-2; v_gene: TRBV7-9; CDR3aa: CASSLVWGAHGYTF
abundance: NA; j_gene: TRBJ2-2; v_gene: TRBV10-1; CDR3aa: CASSGTGVTGELFF
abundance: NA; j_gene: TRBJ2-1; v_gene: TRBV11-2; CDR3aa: CASSLDLNSGGYNEQFF
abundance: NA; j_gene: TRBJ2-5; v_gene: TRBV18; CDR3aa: CASSPPPGGHQETQYF
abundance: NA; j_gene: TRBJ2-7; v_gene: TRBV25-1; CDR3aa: CASSSRSYEQYF
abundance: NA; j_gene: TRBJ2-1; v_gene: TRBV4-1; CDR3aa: CASSQDASSGAYNEQFF
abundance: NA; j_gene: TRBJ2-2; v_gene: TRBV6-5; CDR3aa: CASSYSIAATGELFF